This TCR beta chain was recorded in a study of human T cells and chemical hapten exposure. About the research overall: Slight volume differences across pooled libraries mainly accounted for varying per-sample TCR yields. Study-wide results and limits: DPC sensitization left the count of TCRs above 1 in 1000 unchanged. Controls formed significantly fewer large CDR3 similarity clusters than expanded TCRs did.

The germline V gene has CDR1 SGHTA and CDR2 FQGTGA. V was cut by 2 bases and J by 7 bases, with 6 bases left in between. There are 13 residues in the CDR3. The time point here: patch test 2, 6 weeks after DPC sensitization. Noted treatment: therapeutic diphenylcyclopropenone sensitization with weekly scalp DPC. Blood sampling occurred before each patch-test application. One entry per CDR3 protein, called by TCRdb with MiXCR from the RACE reads. The sample has more than 85,000 distinct CDR3 sequences, 8% to 13% seen once. With regard to this clonotype: The antigen is unknown. A clone one base away is much larger, so this may be a read error.

The genes are TRBV7-3 and TRBJ1-6; D possibly corresponds to TRBD1 (6 bases). This TCR derives from a man aged 40-49 years with alopecia areata. Some clones in this sample may be carry-over from other donors' samples. Sequenced material: whole blood, taken in connection with sensitization to the hapten diphenylcyclopropenone (DPC). CDR3 nucleotides: TGTGCCAGCAGCTTACAGGGGAATTCACCCCTCCACTTT. Encoded protein: CASSLQGNSPLHF.